This T cell receptor beta chain was captured by sequencing in a study of a mutant IDH1 vaccine in newly diagnosed glioma. As for the study in general: Radiotherapy, temozolomide, or both had been given previously, and both were given to most.

Time point denoted: week 35, safety follow-up. The vaccine gave 300 ug of a 20-mer mutant IDH1 peptide subcutaneously per dose. Donors had new WHO grade 3 or 4 IDH1-mutant, ATRX-lost astrocytomas. The table came from immunoSEQ multiplex PCR; TCRdb's copy has only in-frame clones and leaves some out. The sample has tens of thousands of clones; roughly 74% are singletons. General study findings and limits: It was over 85% of patients that developed vaccine-induced immune responses.

Germline lookup yields CDR1 ENHRY and CDR2 SYGVKD. The CDR3 runs 14 residues. The V gene end was trimmed by 10 bases and the J gene end by 4 bases; junction bases not matched to a gene: 10. On this clone: Its antigen remains unknown.

This chain joins TRBV10-3 and TRBJ2-5; the match to TRBD1 covers 9 bases. The material was PBMCs, obtained from a glioma patient whose treatment included an IDH1 peptide vaccine. The sequence was collected from a man over 45 with glioma. The CDR3 loop reads CASTPGTGRETQYF. DNA for the CDR3: TGTGCCAGTACTCCCGGGACAGGGAGAGAGACCCAGTACTTC.